This T cell receptor (beta chain) was sequenced in a study of blood T cell repertoires in COVID-19 (dated by TCRdb to about 2020). With regard to the full study: Samples covering the acute and convalescent phases of COVID-19 were provided by collaborators in the United States, Italy and Spain. Nearly every sample came with metadata listing a de-identified subject ID, COVID-19 status, age in years and sex. The dataset comprised deeply sampled blood TCRbeta repertoires from subjects exposed to, actively infected with, or recovered from COVID-19. The samples were drawn from two sources: the first 160 participants of the ongoing ImmuneRACE study, and 950 to 1,500 subjects contributed by 6 global collaborators. The material from the prospective study consisted of cDNA or gDNA derived from T cells, B-cell-depleted T cells, or PBMCs. The repertoires were released in a freely available public database meant as a resource for research on the immune response to SARS-CoV-2. HLA class I and class II types, where available, came from metadata supplied by the sample provider rather than from assay-based typing. The research as a whole found: Clinical and demographic metadata were provided uncurated, with the amount varying by source and participant.

As for this clone: Its antigen is still unknown. Base qualities are missing; no much larger clone stands one base away.

Whole blood was collected in K2EDTA tubes by collaborating institutions according to the institutions' own protocols. Collaborator samples were shipped for TCRbeta analysis as frozen whole blood, isolated PBMCs, or DNA extracted from either sample type. TCRbeta CDR3 regions were amplified from genomic DNA using the immunoSEQ Assay, a bias-controlled multiplex PCR. Per the original workflow: Within the assay, amplification of reference gene primers was used to estimate how many nucleated cells each sample contained. Sequence reads were collapsed and filtered to measure the absolute abundance of every unique TCRbeta CDR3 rearrangement. Productive Simpson clonality was computed per sample as the square root of Simpson's diversity index over productive rearrangements. As stored in TCRdb, this immuneACCESS dataset retains in-frame rearrangements with V and J assigned. A fraction of the clones does not appear; measured against another copy, unresolved V genes explain less than half of the discrepancy, and the remainder lacks a known reason. The DNA gave D and trimming, while V, J and clone size come from that table. The sample has 200,000 to 250,000 clones on record, less than 90% of them singletons. The top ten clonotypes cover 18% of the sample.

This TCR came from a woman older than 75 with active or convalescent COVID-19. The sequenced sample consisted of peripheral blood.

CDR3 region: CAWSESTYEQYF. The sequenced DNA is TGTGCCTGGAGTGAGAGCACCTACGAGCAGTACTTC. Recombination connected TRBV30 to TRBJ2-7; no D segment can be confidently identified. CDR1 and CDR2 were assigned from the germline V gene (reference sequence) as GTSNPN and SVGIG. V was cut back by 1 base and J by 2 bases, leaving a gap of 6 bases between them. Including cysteine and phenylalanine, the CDR3 has 12 amino acids. This entry keeps only the CDR3 DNA: 36 bases, framed from base 1.